This T cell receptor (beta chain) was identified in a study of shared clonotypes between healthy human individuals. Notes on the study in general: Rarefaction indicated that sorted-subset sequencing remained incomplete although depth was large.

V dropped 5 bases and J dropped 3; count of bases not matched to a gene: 10. The CDR3 totals 17 residues. Germline V CDR1 and CDR2: LGHNA, YNFKEQ. The protocol was immunoSEQ multiplex PCR, while the TCRdb copy is restricted to in-frame clones and leaves out a portion. The repertoire holds under 650,000 clones, with 95% to 97% as singletons. For this clone: Antigen: not known.

Source material: naive CD4+ T cells sorted from blood. Subset reported: CD45RA+ positively selected. This chain joins TRBV4-2 and TRBJ2-2; TRBD2 agrees at 9 bases. The receptor's source is a woman aged 30 to 39 in good health. The DNA for the CDR3 is TGTGCCAGCAGCTTGGCCTCTAGCGGGAAATACACCGGGGAGCTGTTTTTT. Its protein product is CASSLASSGKYTGELFF.